These 25 T cell receptor beta chains were all obtained from the same sample, sequenced in a study of shared clonotypes between healthy human individuals (dated by TCRdb to 2019 to 2021). Library generation was performed with the immunoSEQ multiplex PCR assay. Entries here come from immuneACCESS through TCRdb and include only in-frame sequences with V and J called. Some clones fail to appear in such tables; in the studies checked, an unresolved V gene covers under half of the shortfall, and the cause of the remainder is unknown. A total of around 2,000,000 clones appear in this sample, approximately 94% of them only once. The ten largest make up more than 0.9% of the sample. CD8 naive samples were CD45RO-negative cells positively selected for CCR7, giving a CD45RA+CCR7+ population that excluded TemRA cells. The specimen sequenced was naive CD8+ T cells sorted from blood. This specimen's cell subset or site label, per the study, means: CD45RA+CCR7+. Every receptor here comes from a man aged 18 to 35 in good health.

This clone has only a few counts. This chain connects TRBV13 to TRBJ1-6; a weak D match, TRBD1 (5 bases). The CDR3 sequence is 16 residues long. Germline V gives CDR1 PRHDT, CDR2 FYEKMQ (reference sequence). Deletions cut 0 bases from V and 8 bases from J, with 14 bases between. CDR3 in DNA: TGTGCCAGCAGCTTAGGCTACGGGGGAATGGATTCACCCCTCCACTTT. It encodes CASSLGYGGMDSPLHF.

This clone has only one observation. V gene TRBV7-3 combines with J gene TRBJ2-1, with TRBD1 matching over 8 bases. CDR1 SGHTA and CDR2 FQGTGA come from the germline V gene. V shed 3 bases, J shed 0 bases, and the junction held 1 base outside the gene matches. This CDR3 region has 15 residues. The CDR3 region has the DNA TGTGCCAGCAGCTTTGACAGGGGCTCCTACAATGAGCAGTTCTTC. Protein: CASSFDRGSYNEQFF.

The J gene is TRBJ2-5, the V gene TRBV7-9; D uncertain. This CDR3 is built from 15 residues. The germline gives CDR1 SEHNR, CDR2 FQNEAQ (reference sequence). Trimming removed 5 bases from V and 1 base from J, with 14 bases in between. CDR3 DNA: TGTGCCAGCAGCCCCGGCGTACTCCGCCAAGAGACCCAGTACTTC. It specifies CASSPGVLRQETQYF.

Concerning this clone itself: This likely came from a read error, as a far larger clone is one base away. The chain is built from TRBV13 and TRBJ1-2; 7 bases align to TRBD1. This CDR3 has 13 residues. Trimming cost V 4 bases and J 4 bases; bases outside gene matches: 3. Germline V gives CDR1 PRHDT, CDR2 FYEKMQ (reference sequence). Here the CDR3 DNA reads TGTGCCAGCAGCTCGGGACAGTTCTATGGCTACACCTTC. Translation: CASSSGQFYGYTF. The full variable domain, its missing parts supplied by reference TRBV13 and TRBJ1-2, is AAGVIQSPRHLIKEKRETATLKCYPIPRHDTVYWYQQGPGQDPQFLISFYEKMQSDKGSIPDRFSAQQFSDYHSELNMSSLELGDSALYFCASSSGQFYGYTFGSGTRLTVV.

The chain joins TRBV6-5 to TRBJ2-7; 9 bases fit TRBD1. Germline V gene data show CDR1 as MNHEY and CDR2 as SVGAGI. This CDR3 has 12 amino acids. The V segment lost 5 bases and the J segment 5 bases; nucleotides outside the gene matches: 1. The chain's CDR3 is CASSGDRDEQYF. Here the CDR3 DNA reads TGTGCCAGCAGTGGGGACAGGGACGAGCAGTACTTC.

This chain joins TRBV7-9 and TRBJ2-2, with 7 bases lining up with TRBD1. J gave up 2 bases and V 5 bases, and 5 bases lay outside the gene matches. Germline V CDR1 and CDR2: SEHNR, FQNEAQ (reference sequence). The CDR3 runs to 15 residues. The CDR3 region is CASSLGTVNTGELFF. In DNA form, the CDR3 reads TGTGCCAGCAGCCTTGGGACAGTCAACACCGGGGAGCTGTTTTTT.

The rearrangement uses TRBV7-9 and TRBJ1-3, with 7 bases identical to TRBD1. The CDR3 has 13 residues. Germline loops: CDR1 SEHNR, CDR2 FQNEAQ (reference sequence). V lost 4 bases to trimming and J lost 6 bases; unmatched junction nucleotides: 3. CDR3 coding DNA: TGTGCCAGCAGCTCCGGGACAGAAAACACCATATATTTT. Translation gives CASSSGTENTIYF.

V and J are TRBV4-2 and TRBJ2-7; 8 nucleotides align to TRBD2. The CDR3 spans 16 residues. J was trimmed by 5 bases and V by 0 bases; bases with no gene match: 9. Germline CDR1 LGHNA, CDR2 YNFKEQ. CDR3 region: CASSQDGRGGGNEQYF. The CDR3 coding sequence is TGTGCCAGCAGCCAAGATGGCCGGGGGGGCGGTAACGAGCAGTACTTC.

V is TRBV11-2 and J is TRBJ2-1; no firm D call. The V and J ends lost 4 bases and 2 bases respectively, with 12 bases between them. Germline V lookup: CDR1 SGHAT, CDR2 FQNNGV. The CDR3 is made up of 15 amino acids. CDR3 residues: CASSSMVRPYNEQFF. As DNA, the CDR3 is TGTGCCAGCAGCTCAATGGTCCGTCCCTACAATGAGCAGTTCTTC.

The chain combines TRBV6-6 with TRBJ2-1; D is undetermined. The V and J ends lost 5 bases and 15 bases respectively, with 14 bases between them. The CDR3 has 11 residues. Germline loops: CDR1 MNHNY, CDR2 SVGAGI (reference sequence). The CDR3 DNA sequence: TGTGCCAGCAGTCCAATGGGGAATCTGTTCTTC. Translation gives CASSPMGNLFF.

The V and J genes are TRBV7-9 and TRBJ2-1; no reliable D call. Germline V lookup: CDR1 SEHNR, CDR2 FQNEAQ (reference sequence). V was cut by 1 base and J by 0 bases, with 7 bases left in between. This CDR3 contains 15 residues. The CDR3 region has the DNA TGTGCCAGCAGCTTAGTCGGAGCCTCCTACAATGAGCAGTTCTTC. Protein product: CASSLVGASYNEQFF. The variable domain in full, with the rest retrieved from reference TRBV7-9 and TRBJ2-1, is DTGVSQNPRHKITKRGQNVTFRCDPISEHNRLYWYRQTLGQGPEFLTYFQNEAQLEKSRLLSDRFSAERPKGSFSTLEIQRTEQGDSAMYLCASSLVGASYNEQFFGPGTRLTVL.

The chain joins TRBV6-5 to TRBJ2-7; 7 bases map to TRBD1. CDR1 and CDR2 (germline): MNHEY, SVGAGI. Unmatched junction bases numbered 6, after V lost 7 bases and J lost 0 bases. This CDR3 contains 14 residues. The CDR3 loop reads CASKGQVSSYEQYF. DNA of the CDR3: TGTGCCAGCAAAGGACAGGTTTCCTCCTACGAGCAGTACTTC.

This clone was detected once. V usage is TRBV5-1 and J usage is TRBJ1-1; tentatively, D is TRBD1 (5 bases). This CDR3 is built from 14 residues. Trimming shortened V by 3 bases and J by 0 bases, and 9 bases separated the two germline ends. Per germline, CDR1 SGHRS and CDR2 YFSETQ. CDR3: CASSSRQLNTEAFF. CDR3 DNA: TGCGCCAGCAGCTCCAGACAGTTGAACACTGAAGCTTTCTTT.

The genes are TRBV11-2 and TRBJ2-7, with TRBD2 matching 9 bases. CDR1 and CDR2 from the germline V gene are SGHAT and FQNNGV. The CDR3 extends over 16 amino acids. The ends lost 0 bases at V and 7 bases at J; junction bases unmatched: 10. The CDR3 bases are TGTGCCAGCAGCTTAGATCCCGGCGGGGGGGCCTTGGAGCAGTACTTC. Protein sequence: CASSLDPGGGALEQYF.

The gene calls are TRBV4-3 and TRBJ2-3, with D unresolved. This CDR3 comprises 14 residues. V lost 4 bases, J lost 5 bases, and 13 bases lay in between. CDR1 is LGHNA, CDR2 YSLEER, per germline. The CDR3 DNA is TGCGCCAGCAGCCCCTCAATAGGTGGAGATACGCAGTATTTT. Translation: CASSPSIGGDTQYF.

The chain is built from TRBV27 and TRBJ2-7; TRBD1 matches 7 bases. The CDR3 is 13 residues long. Germline CDR1 and CDR2: MNHEY and SMNVEV (reference sequence). The ends lost 10 bases at V and 7 bases at J; junction bases unmatched: 13. Here the CDR3 DNA reads TGTGCCACCAAGTCAGGGGGTTTCGGGGAGCAGTACTTC. This translates into CATKSGGFGEQYF.

This chain uses TRBV2 with TRBJ2-7, with D perhaps given as TRBD1 or TRBD2 (5 bases each). In germline, CDR1 is SNHLY, CDR2 FYNNEI. The CDR3 is 14 amino acids. Trimming pared 7 bases from V and 0 bases from J, leaving 13 bases between. Here the CDR3 reads CASMVGRISYEQYF. CDR3 nucleotide sequence: TGTGCCAGCATGGTGGGACGTATCTCCTACGAGCAGTACTTC.

The J gene is TRBJ2-5, the V gene TRBV5-1; no reliable D call. Germline V lookup: CDR1 SGHRS, CDR2 YFSETQ. Trimming stripped 3 bases from V and 3 bases from J, with 15 bases between. This CDR3 contains 15 residues. CDR3 region: CASSSPEPYKETQYF. CDR3 bases: TGCGCCAGCAGCTCGCCAGAGCCTTACAAAGAGACCCAGTACTTC.

This sequence joins TRBV27 and TRBJ2-2; a weak D match, TRBD1 (6 bases). CDR1 is MNHEY and CDR2 is SMNVEV in the germline V gene (reference sequence). This CDR3 is built from 13 residues. V was clipped by 5 bases and J by 9 bases, with 13 bases between them. Here the CDR3 reads CASSLQGFRELFF. In DNA, the CDR3 is TGTGCCAGCAGTCTGCAGGGGTTCAGGGAGCTGTTTTTT.

A remark on this clone: Within the sample, other DNA sequences also encode this same CDR3. The chain couples TRBV7-9 to TRBJ2-7; D possibly corresponds to TRBD1 (6 bases). CDR1 and CDR2 (germline): SEHNR, FQNEAQ (reference sequence). V gave up 3 bases and J gave up 2 bases, with 14 bases separating them. The CDR3 spans 15 residues. CDR3 sequence (DNA): TGTGCCAGCAGCTTGTCGACGGGGACAACCTACGAGCAGTACTTC. It codes for CASSLSTGTTYEQYF.

The rearrangement links TRBV4-3 to TRBJ2-1; maybe TRBD1 (6 bases). Per germline, CDR1 LGHNA and CDR2 YSLEER. The CDR3 totals 15 residues. The germline V and J ends were trimmed by 4 bases and 0 bases, with 10 bases remaining between them. The CDR3 region is CASSRDISSYNEQFF. The CDR3 DNA is TGCGCCAGCAGCCGGGACATAAGCTCCTACAATGAGCAGTTCTTC.

V is TRBV13 and J is TRBJ2-7; D perhaps matches TRBD1 (6 bases). Deletions cut 8 bases from V and 1 base from J, with 15 bases between. The CDR3 contains 14 residues. CDR1 and CDR2 (germline): PRHDT, FYEKMQ (reference sequence). Here the CDR3 DNA reads TGTGCCAGCCGGGCCGGGACACAGTCCTACGAGCAGTACTTC. Its translation is CASRAGTQSYEQYF.

The rearrangement uses TRBV6-5 and TRBJ2-7, with 7 bases matching TRBD1. V gave up 6 bases and J gave up 6 bases; unmatched junction bases: 14. The CDR3 length is 15 residues. Per germline, CDR1 MNHEY and CDR2 SVGAGI. The CDR3 reads CASSSDRDPRLEQYF. The CDR3 region has the DNA TGTGCCAGCAGCTCCGACAGGGACCCTCGCCTCGAGCAGTACTTC.

This rearrangement joins TRBV23-1 to TRBJ1-5; 9 nucleotides line up with TRBD1. TRBV23-1 is flagged as an ORF with uncertain function. V shed 4 bases and J 2 bases; nucleotides not matched to a gene: 9. The CDR3 has 17 residues. CDR3 sequence (DNA): TGCGCCAGCAGTCGACTACAGGGGGCGAGAGGCAATCAGCCCCAGCATTTT. Amino acid sequence: CASSRLQGARGNQPQHF.

The V call is TRBV11-2, the J call TRBJ2-3, with D uncertain. Germline CDR1 reads SGHAT; CDR2 reads FQNNGV. CDR3 size: 18 residues. V gave up 4 bases and J gave up 0 bases, with 20 bases separating them. The CDR3 spells CASSSKPPWQESTDTQYF. CDR3 sequence (DNA): TGTGCCAGCAGCTCTAAACCCCCCTGGCAGGAGAGCACAGATACGCAGTATTTT. Full variable domain (remainder filled in from reference TRBV11-2 and TRBJ2-3): EAGVAQSPRYKIIEKRQSVAFWCNPISGHATLYWYQQILGQGPKLLIQFQNNGVVDDSQLPKDRFSAERLKGVDSTLKIQPAKLEDSAVYLCASSSKPPWQESTDTQYFGPGTRLTVL.